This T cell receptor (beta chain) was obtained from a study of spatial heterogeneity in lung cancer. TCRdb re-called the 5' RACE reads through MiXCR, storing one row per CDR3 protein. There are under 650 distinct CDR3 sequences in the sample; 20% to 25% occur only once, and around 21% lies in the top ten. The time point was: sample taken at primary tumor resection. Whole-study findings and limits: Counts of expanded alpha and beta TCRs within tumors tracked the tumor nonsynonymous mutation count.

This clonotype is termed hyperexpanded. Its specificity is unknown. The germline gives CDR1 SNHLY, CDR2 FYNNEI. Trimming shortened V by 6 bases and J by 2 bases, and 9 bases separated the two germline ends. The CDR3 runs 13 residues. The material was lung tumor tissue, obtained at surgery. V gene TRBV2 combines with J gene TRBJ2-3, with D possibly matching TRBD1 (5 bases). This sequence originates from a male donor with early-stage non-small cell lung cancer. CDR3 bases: TGTGCCAGCAGGACAGATAACACAGATACGCAGTATTTT. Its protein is CASRTDNTDTQYF. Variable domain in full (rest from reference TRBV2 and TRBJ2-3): EPEVTQTPSHQVTQMGQEVILRCVPISNHLYFYWYRQILGQKVEFLVSFYNNEISEKSEIFDDQFSVERPDGSNFTLKIRSTKLEDSAMYFCASRTDNTDTQYFGPGTRLTVL.